The clone carrying this T cell receptor beta chain was seen repeatedly, ten times or more. There are 13 residues in the CDR3. J gave up 9 bases and V 2 bases, and 4 bases lay outside the gene matches. CDR1 ENHRY and CDR2 SYGVKD come from the germline V gene. The data are from a study of breast tumors, draining lymph nodes, adjacent tissues. The lymph nodes were axillary draining lymph nodes from breast cancer patients. Each CDR3 protein gets one entry after TCRdb re-called the multiplex PCR reads with MiXCR. The table records more than 200,000 distinct CDR3 sequences, around 32% of them present only once.

The sequenced material came from axillary lymph node tissue. The chain links TRBV10-3 to TRBJ2-1; 7 bases align to TRBD2. The sequence came from a female donor with breast cancer. Some clones in this sample may be carry-over from other donors' samples. In nucleotides, the CDR3 is TGTGCCATCAGTGAGACTCTAGCGGCTGAGCAGTTCTTC. It translates to CAISETLAAEQFF.